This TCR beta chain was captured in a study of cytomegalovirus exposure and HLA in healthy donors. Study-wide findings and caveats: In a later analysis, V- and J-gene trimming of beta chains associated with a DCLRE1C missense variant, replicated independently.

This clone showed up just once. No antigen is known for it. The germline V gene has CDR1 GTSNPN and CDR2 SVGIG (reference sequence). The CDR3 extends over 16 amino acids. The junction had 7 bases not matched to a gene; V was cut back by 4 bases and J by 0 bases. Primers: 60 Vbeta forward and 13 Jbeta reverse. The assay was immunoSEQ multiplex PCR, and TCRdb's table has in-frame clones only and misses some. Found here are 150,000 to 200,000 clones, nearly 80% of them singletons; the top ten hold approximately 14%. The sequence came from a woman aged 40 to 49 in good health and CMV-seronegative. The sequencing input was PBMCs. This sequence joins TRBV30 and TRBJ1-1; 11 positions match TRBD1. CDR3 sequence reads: CAWMRRTGGMNTEAFF. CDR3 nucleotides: TGTGCCTGGATGAGGAGGACAGGGGGCATGAACACTGAAGCTTTCTTT.